A selection of T cell receptor beta chains follows, all from one sample in a study of T cell responses to AZD1222 COVID-19 vaccine. Assay used: immunoSEQ multiplex PCR; TCRdb lists only in-frame clones, some missing. Of about 120,000 clones listed, 70% to 90% are singletons. Here the sequenced sample was peripheral blood, taken on day 0 of MenACWY control vaccination. These receptors were taken from an adult in good health. CDR3s include the opening cysteine and the closing phenylalanine or tryptophan. D genes are given only for firm matches. Some rows have no size entry. The others give once, few or many, or a class for an expanded clone.

cdr3_nt | cdr3_aa | j_call | d_call | v_call | clone_size
TGTGCCAGCAGTTTATGGGGGACAGGGACTAATGAAAAACTGTTTTTT | CASSLWGTGTNEKLFF | TRBJ1-4 | TRBD1 | TRBV28 | once
TGTGCCAGCAGTTTATGGAGCAGGACCCCATATGGCTACACCTTC | CASSLWSRTPYGYTF | TRBJ1-2 | NA | TRBV28 | NA
TGTGCCAGTAGTATAGGACAGGGGTTCAATCAGCCCCAGCATTTT | CASSIGQGFNQPQHF | TRBJ1-5 | TRBD1 | TRBV19 | NA
TGTGCCAGCGGACTTTCGAACAGGGGCACTGAAGCTTTCTTT | CASGLSNRGTEAFF | TRBJ1-1 | TRBD1 | TRBV6-5 | NA
TGTGCCAATCGATCCGCCCGGGGGGGGTTGGCGTCCGCGGTGGTATGCGAGCAGTACTTC | CANRSARGGLASAVVCEQYF | TRBJ2-7 | TRBD2 | TRBV19 | NA
TGTGCCAGCAGCAGAGGACAGGCCTACGAGCAGTACTTC | CASSRGQAYEQYF | TRBJ2-7 | TRBD1 | TRBV11-3 | NA
TGTGCCAGTGGAAGCCCCCTCCACTTT | CASGSPLHF | TRBJ1-6 | NA | TRBV19 | NA
TGTGCCAGCAGCCCCGACGGGTACCAAGAGACCCAGTACTTC | CASSPDGYQETQYF | TRBJ2-5 | NA | TRBV5-5 | NA
TGTGCCAGCAGCTTCACCGGGACAGGGGGCGAAGGCACCTTC | CASSFTGTGGEGTF | TRBJ1-2 | TRBD1 | TRBV5-4 | NA
TGCAGCGTTGTGGGTGCACCGCTCGAGCAGTACTTC | CSVVGAPLEQYF | TRBJ2-7 | NA | TRBV29-1 | once
TGTGCCAGCTCACCATCCCAGGGGACAGGGGAAAATGGCTACACCTTC | CASSPSQGTGENGYTF | TRBJ1-2 | TRBD1 | TRBV18 | NA
TGTGCCAGCAGCTTTTGGTCGGGGACTGAAGCTTTCTTT | CASSFWSGTEAFF | TRBJ1-1 | NA | TRBV7-3 | NA
TGTGCCAGCAGTACCCGGGCCCGAATACGGGAGACCCAGTACTTC | CASSTRARIRETQYF | TRBJ2-5 | NA | TRBV5-6 | NA
TGCAGTGCTAGTTCACAGGGGGCGCGTGGCTACACCTTC | CSASSQGARGYTF | TRBJ1-2 | TRBD1 | TRBV20-1 | NA
TGTGCCAGCAGCGTAGACAAGTCTGGAAACACCATATATTTT | CASSVDKSGNTIYF | TRBJ1-3 | NA | TRBV9 | NA
TGTGCCAGCAGTGAGGGTGGGTCCGGCACAGATACGCAGTATTTT | CASSEGGSGTDTQYF | TRBJ2-3 | NA | TRBV6-2/TRBV6-3 | NA
TGTGCTACTACCCCGACAGGGTACCCTGAAGCTTTCTTT | CATTPTGYPEAFF | TRBJ1-1 | TRBD1 | TRBV19 | NA
TGTGCCAGCAGGAAAGGCCCTCAAGAATTCAATCAGCCCCAGCATTTT | CASRKGPQEFNQPQHF | TRBJ1-5 | NA | TRBV5-5 | NA
TGTGCCAGCAGCCTTCACAATGAGCAGTTCTTC | CASSLHNEQFF | TRBJ2-1 | NA | TRBV6-5 | NA
TGTGCCAGCAGCCAAGGTTTCGGGACAACTAATGAAAAACTGTTTTTT | CASSQGFGTTNEKLFF | TRBJ1-4 | NA | TRBV14 | NA
TGTGCCAGCAGCACTCAGGGGATTCGGTATAATTCACCCCTCCACTTT | CASSTQGIRYNSPLHF | TRBJ1-6 | NA | TRBV7-8 | NA
TGTGCCATCAGGGATACAGGGTTTTCGAACACTGAAGCTTTCTTT | CAIRDTGFSNTEAFF | TRBJ1-1 | NA | TRBV10-3 | once
TGTGCCAGCAGCTCAGACCCAGGGGGGGTGGATACGCAGTATTTT | CASSSDPGGVDTQYF | TRBJ2-3 | NA | TRBV7-2 | once
TGTGCCAGTAGTATCCAGGGTCAGTCCTACTATGGCTACACCTTC | CASSIQGQSYYGYTF | TRBJ1-2 | NA | TRBV19 | few
TGTGCCACAACTGGCGGGTATAACTATGGCTACACCTTC | CATTGGYNYGYTF | TRBJ1-2 | NA | TRBV28 | NA
TGTGCCACCAGCAGAGATGGACAGACAGGGTATTATGGCTACACCTTC | CATSRDGQTGYYGYTF | TRBJ1-2 | TRBD1 | TRBV15 | NA
TGTGCCAGCAGCAAGAGGAGCTATAATTCACCCCTCCACTTT | CASSKRSYNSPLHF | TRBJ1-6 | NA | TRBV6-5 | NA
TGTGCCAGCAGCGACGGGACCGCGCATGAAAAACTGTTTTTT | CASSDGTAHEKLFF | TRBJ1-4 | NA | TRBV3-1/TRBV3-2 | once
TGTGCCATCAGTCCGGGACAGGGAACAGATACGCAGTATTTT | CAISPGQGTDTQYF | TRBJ2-3 | TRBD1 | TRBV10-3 | NA
TGTGCCAGCAGCTTAAATGCAGGGGGTTCTTATGGCTACACCTTC | CASSLNAGGSYGYTF | TRBJ1-2 | TRBD1 | TRBV7-3 | NA
TGTGCCAGCAGTTACGGTTTTTCCCGAGGTGCCAATCAGCCCCAGCATTTT | CASSYGFSRGANQPQHF | TRBJ1-5 | NA | TRBV6-2/TRBV6-3 | NA
TGTGCCAGCAGTTTCTTGGGACAGGGAAATCAGCCCCAGCATTTT | CASSFLGQGNQPQHF | TRBJ1-5 | TRBD1 | TRBV28 | NA
TGTGCCAGCAGTCCGCGCCGTGGGAGTCAGCCCCAGCATTTT | CASSPRRGSQPQHF | TRBJ1-5 | NA | TRBV28 | NA
TGTGCCAGCAGCTCCTGGGGGGGGCGGCTGTACAATGAGCAGTTCTTC | CASSSWGGRLYNEQFF | TRBJ2-1 | NA | TRBV11-2 | NA
TGTGCCAGCAGCCAAGATCTAACTTCTGGGGGCTCCTATAATTCACCCCTCCACTTT | CASSQDLTSGGSYNSPLHF | TRBJ1-6 | NA | TRBV3-1/TRBV3-2 | NA
TGCGCCAGCAGCCTCCGCGGGGGGGCGCTGACTGAAGCTTTCTTT | CASSLRGGALTEAFF | TRBJ1-1 | NA | TRBV4-3 | NA
TGTGCCAGCAGCCAAACAGATCAGCCCCAGCATTTT | CASSQTDQPQHF | TRBJ1-5 | NA | TRBV14 | once
TGTGCCAGCAGCCCCGGGACAGGGAAAAAACTGTTTTTT | CASSPGTGKKLFF | TRBJ1-4 | TRBD1 | TRBV12-3/TRBV12-4 | once
TGTGCCAGCACCCCTAGACAGAACACTGAAGCTTTCTTT | CASTPRQNTEAFF | TRBJ1-1 | NA | TRBV7-2 | NA
TGTGCCAGCAGTTACCACAGACAGGGGGCCCAGCCCCAGCATTTT | CASSYHRQGAQPQHF | TRBJ1-5 | TRBD1 | TRBV6-2/TRBV6-3 | NA
TGTGCCAACCCGGACAAGAACACTGAAGCTTTCTTT | CANPDKNTEAFF | TRBJ1-1 | NA | TRBV2 | NA
TGTGCCAGCAGCCTAGGACAGGGTATATTAGCTTTCTTT | CASSLGQGILAFF | TRBJ1-1 | TRBD1 | TRBV28 | NA
TGTGCCAGCAGTGGGGGGTTTACAGGGATCTACGAGCAGTACTTC | CASSGGFTGIYEQYF | TRBJ2-7 | NA | TRBV5-6 | NA
TGTGCCAGCAGTTACTCGAACAGGATTCGTGGCTACACCTTC | CASSYSNRIRGYTF | TRBJ1-2 | NA | TRBV6-5 | NA
TGTGCCAGCAGCTGGGGGGGGATAGACAGCACAGATACGCAGTATTTT | CASSWGGIDSTDTQYF | TRBJ2-3 | TRBD2 | TRBV11-3 | NA
TGTGCTAGTGGTCTCCCCGGACACCACGAAGAGACCCAGTACTTC | CASGLPGHHEETQYF | TRBJ2-5 | NA | TRBV12-5 | NA
TGTGCCAGCAGCAAAGACGGGAGCTATGGCTACACCTTC | CASSKDGSYGYTF | TRBJ1-2 | NA | TRBV6-5 | few
TGTGCCAGCAGTCGGGACAGGACCAATCAGCCCCAGCATTTT | CASSRDRTNQPQHF | TRBJ1-5 | TRBD1 | TRBV6-6 | NA